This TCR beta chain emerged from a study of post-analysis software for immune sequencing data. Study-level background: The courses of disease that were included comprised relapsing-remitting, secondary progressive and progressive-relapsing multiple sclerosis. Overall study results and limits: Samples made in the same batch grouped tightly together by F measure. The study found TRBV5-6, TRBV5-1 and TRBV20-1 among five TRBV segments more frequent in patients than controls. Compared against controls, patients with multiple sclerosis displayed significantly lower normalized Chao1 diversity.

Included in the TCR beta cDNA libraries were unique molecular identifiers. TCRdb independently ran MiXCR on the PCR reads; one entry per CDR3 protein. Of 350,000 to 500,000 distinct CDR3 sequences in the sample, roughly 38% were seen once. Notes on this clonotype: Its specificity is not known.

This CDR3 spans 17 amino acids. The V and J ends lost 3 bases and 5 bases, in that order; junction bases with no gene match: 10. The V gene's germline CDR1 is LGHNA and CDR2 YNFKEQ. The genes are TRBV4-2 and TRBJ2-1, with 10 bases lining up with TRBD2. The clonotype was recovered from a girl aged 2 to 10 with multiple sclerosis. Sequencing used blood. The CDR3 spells CASSQVVGTSANNEQFF. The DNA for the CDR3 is TGTGCCAGCAGCCAGGTGGTAGGGACTAGCGCGAACAATGAGCAGTTCTTC.